These 11 T cell receptor beta chains originate from one sample sequenced in a study of T cell responses to AZD1222 COVID-19 vaccine. Profiled with immunoSEQ multiplex PCR; TCRdb holds only in-frame clones, not every one. The sample records about 180,000 clones, 85% to 90% being singletons. The input for sequencing was peripheral blood, taken 28 days after the second AZD1222 dose. The source of these receptors is an adult who received the AZD1222 COVID-19 vaccine.

The chain combines TRBV6-5 with TRBJ1-5; 8 bases align to TRBD1. The CDR3 runs 14 residues. J gave up 6 bases and V 6 bases, and 7 bases lay outside the gene matches. Germline V gene sequence: CDR1 MNHEY, CDR2 SVGAGI. The CDR3 loop is CASRPQGASQPQHF. The DNA of the CDR3 is TGTGCCAGCAGACCCCAGGGGGCTAGTCAGCCCCAGCATTTT.

The rearrangement links TRBV24-1 to TRBJ2-2; 10 bases agree with TRBD1. Germline V gene lookup returns CDR1 KGHDR and CDR2 SFDVKD. With 4 bases clipped from V and 6 bases from J, the junction kept 7 bases outside the gene matches. The CDR3 runs 16 residues. CDR3 residues: CATSDPGQGPAGELFF. CDR3 sequence (DNA): TGTGCCACCAGTGACCCGGGACAGGGGCCAGCCGGGGAGCTGTTTTTT.

The chain carries TRBV6-5 and TRBJ2-7, with 12 bases matching TRBD2. J was trimmed by 3 bases and V by 4 bases; bases with no gene match: 7. The germline CDR1 and CDR2 sequences are MNHEY and SVGAGI. The CDR3 sequence is 16 residues long. CDR3 nucleotide sequence: TGTGCCAGCAGTTCGACTAGCGGGGGAGTATTCTACGAGCAGTACTTC. It specifies CASSSTSGGVFYEQYF.

This rearrangement joins TRBV6-6 to TRBJ2-4, with 9 bases aligning to TRBD1. With 2 bases clipped from V and 3 bases from J, the junction kept 2 bases outside the gene matches. Germline loops: CDR1 MNHNY, CDR2 SVGAGI (reference sequence). This CDR3 is built from 15 residues. This chain's CDR3 is CASSYLGQGKNIQYF. As DNA, the CDR3 is TGTGCCAGCAGTTACCTGGGACAGGGCAAAAACATTCAGTACTTC.

V and J are TRBV19 and TRBJ1-1; D might be TRBD1 (6 bases). Germline V gene lookup returns CDR1 LNHDA and CDR2 SQIVND (reference sequence). The length of the CDR3 is 17 residues. The V gene lost 6 bases and the J gene lost 0 bases, with 20 bases spanning the gap. DNA for the CDR3: TGTGCCAGTAGGACCGCCTTCAGGGGACTAATGAACACTGAAGCTTTCTTT. Its protein product is CASRTAFRGLMNTEAFF.

The CDR3 loop reads CASSPSGDRYGYTF. The CDR3 coding sequence is TGTGCCAGCTCACCATCGGGGGATAGGTATGGCTACACCTTC. The chain employs TRBV18 and TRBJ1-2; maybe TRBD1 (5 bases). V was cut by 2 bases and J by 5 bases, with 12 bases left in between. The CDR3 runs 14 residues. Germline V lookup: CDR1 KGHSH, CDR2 LQKENI.

The rearrangement uses TRBV19 and TRBJ2-4; 7 bases line up with TRBD2. V lost 6 bases and J lost 0; bases outside the gene matches: 5. Germline V gene sequence: CDR1 LNHDA, CDR2 SQIVND (reference sequence). The CDR3 has 15 residues. DNA for the CDR3: TGTGCCAGTAGCCTAGCGGAACTAGCCAAAAACATTCAGTACTTC. Amino acids: CASSLAELAKNIQYF.

CDR3 sequence: CASSRTGDSPLHF. The DNA for the CDR3 is TGTGCCAGCAGCCGGACAGGGGATTCACCCCTCCACTTT. V is TRBV7-2 and J is TRBJ1-6, with 9 positions matching TRBD1. This CDR3 has 13 amino acids. Unmatched junction bases numbered 1, after V lost 5 bases and J lost 8 bases. Per the germline V gene, CDR1 is SGHTA and CDR2 is FQGNSA.

The chain combines TRBV19 with TRBJ1-1; a possible D gene is TRBD1 (6 bases). V shed 6 bases and J shed 5 bases, with 16 bases lying between them. Germline CDR1 is LNHDA and CDR2 is SQIVND (reference sequence). This CDR3 contains 14 residues. DNA of the CDR3: TGTGCCAGTAGACTGTTCAGGGGTTTTACTGAAGCTTTCTTT. Its protein is CASRLFRGFTEAFF.

The rearrangement joins TRBV7-2 to TRBJ2-7; tentative D call: TRBD2 (5 bases). CDR1 is SGHTA, CDR2 FQGNSA, per germline. The CDR3 spans 15 residues. Trimming shortened V by 5 bases and J by 0 bases, and 14 bases separated the two germline ends. The CDR3 sequence: CASSPGIAYSYEQYF. Here the CDR3 DNA reads TGTGCCAGCAGCCCCGGGATTGCCTACTCCTACGAGCAGTACTTC.

The chain joins TRBV12-5 to TRBJ1-1; the D is unclear. The V end was cut by 5 bases, the J end by 4 bases, with 14 bases between. The CDR3 contains 14 residues. Germline CDR1 reads LGHNT; CDR2 reads FRNRAP. This CDR3 is CASGTGTVRTEAFF. The CDR3 DNA reads TGTGCTAGTGGTACTGGCACGGTGCGCACTGAAGCTTTCTTT.